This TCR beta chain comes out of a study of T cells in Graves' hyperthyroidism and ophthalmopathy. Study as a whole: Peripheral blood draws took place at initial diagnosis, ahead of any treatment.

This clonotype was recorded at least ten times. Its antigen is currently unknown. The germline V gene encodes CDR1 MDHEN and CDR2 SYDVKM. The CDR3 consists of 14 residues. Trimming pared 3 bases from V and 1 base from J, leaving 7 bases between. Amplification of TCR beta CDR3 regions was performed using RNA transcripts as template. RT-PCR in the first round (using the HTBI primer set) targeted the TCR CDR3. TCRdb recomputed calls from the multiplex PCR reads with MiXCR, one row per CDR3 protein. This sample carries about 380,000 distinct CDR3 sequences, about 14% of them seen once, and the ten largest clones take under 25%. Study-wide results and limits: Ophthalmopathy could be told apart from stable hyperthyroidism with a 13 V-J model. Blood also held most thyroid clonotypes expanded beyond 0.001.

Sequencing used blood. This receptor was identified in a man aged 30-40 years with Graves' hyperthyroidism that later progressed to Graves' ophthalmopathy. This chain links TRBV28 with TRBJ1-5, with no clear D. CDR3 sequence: CASSLIESNQPQHF. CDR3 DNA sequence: TGTGCCAGCAGTTTGATAGAGAGCAATCAGCCCCAGCATTTT.